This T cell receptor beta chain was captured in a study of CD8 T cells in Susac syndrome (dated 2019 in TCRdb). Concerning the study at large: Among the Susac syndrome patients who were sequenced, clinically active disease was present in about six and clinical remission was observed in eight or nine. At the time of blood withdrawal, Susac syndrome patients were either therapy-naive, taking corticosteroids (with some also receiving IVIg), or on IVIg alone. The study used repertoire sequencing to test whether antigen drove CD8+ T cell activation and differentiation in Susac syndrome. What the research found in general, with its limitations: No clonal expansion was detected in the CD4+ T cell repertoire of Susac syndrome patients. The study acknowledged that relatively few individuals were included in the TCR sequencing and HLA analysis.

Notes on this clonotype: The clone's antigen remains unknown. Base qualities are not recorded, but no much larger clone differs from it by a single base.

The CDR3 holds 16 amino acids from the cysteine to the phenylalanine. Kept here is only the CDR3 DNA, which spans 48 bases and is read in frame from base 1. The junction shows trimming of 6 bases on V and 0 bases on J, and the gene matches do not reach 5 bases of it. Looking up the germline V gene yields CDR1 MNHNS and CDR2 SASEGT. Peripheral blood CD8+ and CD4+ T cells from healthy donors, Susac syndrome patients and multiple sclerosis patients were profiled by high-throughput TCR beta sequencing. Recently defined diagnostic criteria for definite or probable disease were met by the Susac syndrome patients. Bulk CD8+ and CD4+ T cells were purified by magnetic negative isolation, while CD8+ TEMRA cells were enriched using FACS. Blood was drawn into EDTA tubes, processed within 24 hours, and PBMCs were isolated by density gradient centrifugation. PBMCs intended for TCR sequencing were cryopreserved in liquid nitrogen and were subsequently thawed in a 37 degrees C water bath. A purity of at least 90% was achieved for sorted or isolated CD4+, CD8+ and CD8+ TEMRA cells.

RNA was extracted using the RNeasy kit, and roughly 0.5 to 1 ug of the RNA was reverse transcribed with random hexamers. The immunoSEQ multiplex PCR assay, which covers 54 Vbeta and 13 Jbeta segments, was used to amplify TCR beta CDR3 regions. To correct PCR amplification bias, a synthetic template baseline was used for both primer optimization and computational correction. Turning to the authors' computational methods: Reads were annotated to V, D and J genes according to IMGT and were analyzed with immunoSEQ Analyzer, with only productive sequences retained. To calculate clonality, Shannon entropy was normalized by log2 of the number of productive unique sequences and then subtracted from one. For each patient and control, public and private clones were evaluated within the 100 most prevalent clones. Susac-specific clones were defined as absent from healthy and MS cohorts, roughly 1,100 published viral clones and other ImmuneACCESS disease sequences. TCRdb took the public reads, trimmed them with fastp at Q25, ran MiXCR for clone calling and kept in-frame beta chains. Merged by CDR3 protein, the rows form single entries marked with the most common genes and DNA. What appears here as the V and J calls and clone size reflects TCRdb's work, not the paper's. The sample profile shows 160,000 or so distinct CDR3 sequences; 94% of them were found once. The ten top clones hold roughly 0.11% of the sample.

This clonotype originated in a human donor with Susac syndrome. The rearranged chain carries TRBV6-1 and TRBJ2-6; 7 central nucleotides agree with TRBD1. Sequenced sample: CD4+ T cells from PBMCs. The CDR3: CASSRDSFSGANVLTF. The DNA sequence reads TGTGCCAGCAGCCGGGACAGTTTCTCTGGGGCCAACGTCCTGACTTTC.